The T cell receptor (beta chain) under discussion was sequenced for a study of control samples from healthy donors and cancer patients. Libraries were prepared by immunoSEQ multiplex PCR; TCRdb keeps only in-frame clonotypes and omits some of them. The sample shows roughly 90,000 clones, approximately 78% of them seen only once. This receptor was taken from a woman in her sixties or seventies in good health. What was sequenced was blood.

CDR3 sequence (DNA): TGTGCCAGTAGTACAAAATTCCCGGAACAGGGATACTATGGCTACACCTTC. This encodes CASSTKFPEQGYYGYTF. V is TRBV19 and J is TRBJ1-2, with a tentative D call TRBD1 (6 bases). The V gene lost 4 bases and the J gene lost 3 bases, with 21 bases spanning the gap. CDR1 and CDR2 (germline): LNHDA, SQIVND (reference sequence). The CDR3 length is 17 residues.